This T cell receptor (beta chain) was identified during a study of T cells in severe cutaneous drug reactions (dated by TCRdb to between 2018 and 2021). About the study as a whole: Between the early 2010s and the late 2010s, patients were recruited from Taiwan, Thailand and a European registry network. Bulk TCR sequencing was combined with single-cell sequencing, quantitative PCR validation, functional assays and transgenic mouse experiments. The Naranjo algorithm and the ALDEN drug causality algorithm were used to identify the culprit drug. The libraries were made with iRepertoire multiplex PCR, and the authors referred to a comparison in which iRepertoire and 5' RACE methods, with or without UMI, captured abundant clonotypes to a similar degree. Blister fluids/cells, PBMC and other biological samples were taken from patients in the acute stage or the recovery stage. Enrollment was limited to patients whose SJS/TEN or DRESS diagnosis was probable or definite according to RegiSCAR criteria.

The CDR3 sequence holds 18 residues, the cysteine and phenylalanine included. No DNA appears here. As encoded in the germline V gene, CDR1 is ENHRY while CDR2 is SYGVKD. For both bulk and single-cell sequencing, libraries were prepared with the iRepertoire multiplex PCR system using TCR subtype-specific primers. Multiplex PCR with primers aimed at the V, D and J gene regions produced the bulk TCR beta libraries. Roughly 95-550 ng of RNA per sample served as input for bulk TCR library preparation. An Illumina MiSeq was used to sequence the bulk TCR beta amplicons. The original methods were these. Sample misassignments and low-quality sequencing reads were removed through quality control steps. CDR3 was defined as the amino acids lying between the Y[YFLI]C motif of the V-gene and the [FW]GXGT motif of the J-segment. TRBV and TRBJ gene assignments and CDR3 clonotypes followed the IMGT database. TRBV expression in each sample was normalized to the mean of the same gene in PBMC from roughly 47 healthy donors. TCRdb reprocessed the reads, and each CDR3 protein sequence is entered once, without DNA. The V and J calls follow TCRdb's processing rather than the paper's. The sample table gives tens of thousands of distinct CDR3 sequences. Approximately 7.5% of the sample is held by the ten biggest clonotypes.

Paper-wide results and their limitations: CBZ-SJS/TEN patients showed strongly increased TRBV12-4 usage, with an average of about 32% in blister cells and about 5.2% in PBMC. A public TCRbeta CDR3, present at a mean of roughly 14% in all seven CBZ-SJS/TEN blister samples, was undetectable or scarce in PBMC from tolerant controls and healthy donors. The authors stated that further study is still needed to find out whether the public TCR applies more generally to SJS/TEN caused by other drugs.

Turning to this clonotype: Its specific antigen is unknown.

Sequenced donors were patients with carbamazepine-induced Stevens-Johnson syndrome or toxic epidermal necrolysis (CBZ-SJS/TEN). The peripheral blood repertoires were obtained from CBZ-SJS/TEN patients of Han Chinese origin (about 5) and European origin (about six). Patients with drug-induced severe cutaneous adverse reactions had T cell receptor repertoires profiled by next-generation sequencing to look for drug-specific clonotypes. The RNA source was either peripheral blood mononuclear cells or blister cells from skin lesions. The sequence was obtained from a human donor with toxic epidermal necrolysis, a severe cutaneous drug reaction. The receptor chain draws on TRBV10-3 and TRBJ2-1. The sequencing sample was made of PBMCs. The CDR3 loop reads CAISEDTVRRASYNEQFF.